The 12 T cell receptor beta chains below were found in one sample sequenced in a study of identifying expanded T cells in peripheral blood. This table comes from immunoSEQ multiplex PCR, and its TCRdb copy is limited to in-frame clones, with some not included. The data hold fewer than 80,000 clones, with around four fifths observed a single time. Material for sequencing was blood. The source of these receptors is a person between 18 and 69 years old in good health.

The V and J genes are TRBV4-3 and TRBJ1-1; D unresolved. Looked up from germline, CDR1 is LGHNA and CDR2 is YSLEER. This CDR3 region has 14 residues. The ends were cut back, 0 bases at V and 5 bases at J, with 10 bases in the middle. CDR3: CASSQDDRRTEAFF. DNA of the CDR3: TGCGCCAGCAGCCAAGACGACCGGAGGACTGAAGCTTTCTTT.

Here the CDR3 DNA reads TGTGCCAGCAGCAAGCTCCGCGACAGTTACGAGCAGTACTTC. It translates to CASSKLRDSYEQYF. V usage is TRBV11-2 and J usage is TRBJ2-7; D perhaps matches TRBD1 (5 bases). Deletions cut 5 bases from V and 4 bases from J, with 15 bases between. Per the germline V gene, CDR1 is SGHAT and CDR2 is FQNNGV. The CDR3 has 14 residues.

This rearrangement joins TRBV7-2 to TRBJ2-3; weak D call: TRBD2 (5 bases). Germline CDR1 reads SGHTA; CDR2 reads FQGNSA. The CDR3 sequence is 13 residues long. The V end lost 1 base, the J end lost 3 bases, and 5 bases lay between the germline ends. In nucleotides, the CDR3 is TGTGCCAGCAGCTTAGGAGGGACAGATACGCAGTATTTT. Protein: CASSLGGTDTQYF.

J is TRBJ1-2 and V is TRBV6-1; TRBD1 matches at 11 bases. This CDR3 has 16 residues. CDR1 is MNHNS, CDR2 SASEGT, per germline. V gave up 4 bases and J gave up 5 bases; unmatched junction bases: 9. CDR3 sequence reads: CASSVPPDRGLYGYTF. The CDR3 bases are TGTGCCAGCAGTGTTCCCCCGGACAGGGGGCTGTATGGCTACACCTTC.

The chain carries TRBV18 and TRBJ2-1; D may be TRBD2 (6 bases). The CDR3 loop spans 14 amino acids. Germline CDR1 KGHSH, CDR2 LQKENI. The ends were cut back, 4 bases at V and 4 bases at J, with 11 bases in the middle. CDR3 in amino acids: CASSHSGLYNEQFF. The CDR3 nucleotides are TGTGCCAGCTCACACTCGGGACTTTACAATGAGCAGTTCTTC.

The chain has TRBV10-2 and TRBJ2-7; TRBD1 aligns across 10 bases. Germline CDR1 WSHSY, CDR2 SAAADI. This CDR3 is built from 15 residues. V was pared by 11 bases and J by 7 bases, with 17 bases of the junction left unmatched. The CDR3 sequence: CASGPGGQGVSEQYV. The DNA for the CDR3 is TGCGCCTCGGGGCCTGGCGGACAGGGGGTGTCGGAGCAGTACGTC.

The CDR3, as DNA: TGTGCCAGTAGTCTCAGGGACAGCCATAATGAAAAACTGTTTTTT. It codes for CASSLRDSHNEKLFF. This chain links TRBV19 with TRBJ1-4, with 7 bases aligning to TRBD1. Germline loops: CDR1 LNHDA, CDR2 SQIVND (reference sequence). V lost 5 bases to trimming and J lost 4 bases; unmatched junction nucleotides: 7. CDR3 length: 15 residues.

The rearrangement joins TRBV10-3 to TRBJ1-1; 9 bases agree with TRBD1. V gave up 10 bases and J gave up 1 base; unmatched junction bases: 7. Germline V gene data show CDR1 as ENHRY and CDR2 as SYGVKD. The CDR3 sequence is 14 residues long. CDR3 coding DNA: TGTGCCACAAGGGGGACAGGGAAGAACACTGAAGCTTTCTTT. It is translated as CATRGTGKNTEAFF.

The chain employs TRBV15 and TRBJ2-5; D might be TRBD2 (6 bases). The CDR3 sequence is 19 residues long. V lost 0 bases, J lost 2 bases, and 22 bases lay in between. Germline lookup yields CDR1 LNHNV and CDR2 YYDKDF (reference sequence). CDR3 protein: CATSREYLRGTTSQETQYF. CDR3 nucleotides: TGTGCCACCAGCAGAGAGTACTTGCGGGGAACTACTTCTCAAGAGACCCAGTACTTC.

The chain carries TRBV18 and TRBJ2-2, with 11 bases that match TRBD2. CDR1 is KGHSH, CDR2 LQKENI, per germline. V dropped 2 bases and J dropped 3; count of bases not matched to a gene: 5. CDR3 length: 17 amino acids. The CDR3 nucleotides read TGTGCCAGCTCACCAAGGCCGGGACTAGCGGACACCGGGGAGCTGTTTTTT. Translation gives CASSPRPGLADTGELFF.

The chain couples TRBV6-4 to TRBJ2-3; possibly TRBD1 for D (6 bases). Germline V lookup: CDR1 MRHNA, CDR2 SNTAGT. V was clipped by 4 bases and J by 6 bases, with 8 bases between them. This CDR3 is built from 12 residues. CDR3 nucleotide sequence: TGTGCCAGCAGTGCCCAGGGGGATACGCAGTATTTT. Protein: CASSAQGDTQYF.

The V and J genes are TRBV5-5 and TRBJ2-5, with D possibly TRBD1 on 5 matching bases. This CDR3 spans 15 amino acids. With 0 bases removed from V and 4 bases from J, the gap between germline ends came to 13 bases. CDR1 SGHKS and CDR2 YYEKEE come from the germline V gene (reference sequence). The CDR3 nucleotides read TGTGCCAGCAGCTTGGAGGGGCTTGCAGCAGAGACCCAGTACTTC. It is translated as CASSLEGLAAETQYF.